Below, one T cell receptor beta chain is given with its context. The target of this receptor is not known. No much larger clone is present one base from it, and per-base qualities are unavailable. The sample is drawn from a study of cytomegalovirus exposure and HLA in healthy donors (dated by TCRdb to the late 2010s). With regard to the full study: An earlier analysis of 587 of the donors reported 276 Gb of sequence data and roughly 100 million unique TCR beta sequences from about 179 million T cells. Approximately 300 gigabases of sequencing data and around 90 million unique TCR sequences made up an early release that covered some 640 HLA-typed donors. Among the roughly 390 genotyped donors, about 83% belonged to the genetic ancestry cluster associated with self-reported Caucasian donors. The aim of the study was to test whether cataloging public T cell receptors could identify signatures of past pathogen exposure. Using immunosequencing, the study profiled T cell repertoires from 666 subjects and related those repertoires to cytomegalovirus serostatus. A separate validation cohort of over 95 different subjects was used in addition to the approximately 670-subject first cohort. To predict cytomegalovirus infection status, the study brought together high-throughput TCR immunosequencing, statistical association of individual TCRs with disease status, and machine learning. A later analysis re-examined previously published TCR beta repertoires from 600 to 700 donors and added high-resolution HLA genotyping to investigate patterns of TCR occurrence. The later analysis used no new phenotypic data to find candidate immune exposures, relying instead on TCR beta sequences and their occurrence across donors. An earlier analysis of about 600 of the donors used high-throughput TCR beta sequencing to judge whether each TCR beta V gene segment behaved as functional or pseudogenic. Donor age, sex, ethnicity and CMV serostatus were collected together with the repertoire data. Genome-wide SNP genotypes for about 65% of the 666 donors were used in a later genetic analysis, which treated that subset as a discovery cohort. Every discovery cohort repertoire had been produced on one sequencing platform. Both class I and class II loci were covered by HLA typing, at four-digit resolution. The number of donors typed differed by locus, with roughly 620-630 for A, B, C, DRB1 and DQB1, roughly 550 for DQA1, some 570 for DPA1, and approximately 470 for DPB1. Roughly 5 DR-DQ haplotypes were handled as single units for association and clustering, since linkage in the cohort was strong. Across approximately 400 genotyped donors of the cohort, an average of about 240,000 unique TCR beta nucleotide sequences per donor were sequenced, and around 20% of those sequences were non-productive. On the study overall, not on this receptor specifically: The classifier was reported to diagnose cytomegalovirus status with high specificity and sensitivity in both the original and validation cohorts. In vitro tests confirmed that a few of the cytomegalovirus-associated TCR beta chains recognize cytomegalovirus antigens. In the study, approximately 150 TCR beta chains were listed as associated with cytomegalovirus. Specific HLA alleles were associated with 16,951 TCR beta sequences at a false discovery rate of 0.05 in a later analysis. An earlier analysis of 587 of the donors showed that most TCR beta V segments appeared in productive rearrangements either about 87% or about 30% of the time, which broadly matched IMGT annotations. Assigning TCR associations to individual alleles was difficult when HLA alleles, especially DR and DQ, strongly co-occurred. A group of highly shared sequence variants was considered likely to be a technical artifact of the sequencing pipeline. The presence/absence analyses assumed that sequencing depth was roughly uniform across donors, and that assumption may not be true. A later genetic analysis associated a missense DCLRE1C variant with V-gene and J-gene trimming of TCR beta chains, and an independent cohort replicated the association. Linkage disequilibrium might explain the correlated functional status among segregating V segments, but an unknown experimental factor could not be excluded. In a later analysis, most CMV-associated TCR beta chains were found to appear HLA-restricted, with HLA associations seemingly driven largely by CMV exposure. Some IMGT-functional V segments, including TRBV6-2 and TRBV6-3, could not be told apart with the 87-base-pair reads, so those segments were excluded. A further reported finding was that TCR beta sequences accurately predicted the HLA-A and HLA-B alleles for most subjects in the first cohort. A later analysis found that HLA-associated TCR beta chains were more clonally expanded and had lower generation probabilities than equally common non-associated chains. In a later genetic analysis, fewer N-insertions in productive TCRs were reported among donors in an Asian-associated ancestry cluster than the approximately 670-donor mean. Because some donors lacked HLA typing at each locus, the association tests relied only on the typed subset. Most TCR sequences were seen in very few donors, while some public TCRs were found in many individuals. Immune exposure information for the cohort was limited to CMV serostatus. A later analysis found that TCR association rates varied across HLA loci, with DRB1 alleles showing the most associated TCRs and HLA-C alleles the fewest. This cohort had only TCR beta chains sequenced, and the lack of alpha or paired-chain data limited which features could be detected. The earlier analysis of almost 600 of the donors excluded 15 to 20 rarely observed V segments, including chromosome 9 orphons, because counts were too low. A later analysis reported that several top co-occurrence clusters appeared linked to parvovirus B19, influenza, CMV and Epstein-Barr virus. According to the authors, the approach could potentially be generalized to other disease states and immunological phenotypes.

The method behind the library was the immunoSEQ multiplex PCR assay. The multiplex PCR relied on a mix of 60 forward primers for TCR Vbeta segments and 13 reverse primers for TCR Jbeta segments. The CDR3 region of rearranged TCR beta genes was amplified from genomic DNA with a multiplex PCR assay. The Illumina HiSeq System was used to sequence the amplified TCR beta libraries as 87-base-pair reads. In the authors' own workflow: In a later analysis, roughly 80 million unique TCR beta chains were counted across the 650 to 750 repertoires, and roughly 11 million of these chains were shared by at least two donors. Raw reads were error-corrected and collapsed into unique sequences by a nearest-neighbor algorithm in which closely related sequences were merged to remove PCR and sequencing errors. To assign V, D and J gene segments, CDR3 sequences were aligned to IMGT reference sequences. Each retained sequence needed at least a six-nucleotide match to both a V gene segment and a J gene segment. A rearrangement counted as productive if the CDR3 had no stop codons and remained in frame with V and J, and every other rearrangement counted as non-productive. Following IMGT convention, CDR3 was defined as the stretch from the second conserved V-encoded cysteine to the conserved J-encoded phenylalanine. The earlier analysis of approximately 500 of the donors excluded sequences that lacked an unambiguous match to a single V gene segment. In an earlier analysis of 500 to 750 of the donors, V segments were called functional above 56.7% productive rearrangements and were called segregating when the between-donor standard deviation exceeded 5%. A statistical classification framework was built for diagnosing cytomegalovirus status from the catalog of TCR beta chain sequences. In a later analysis, TCR nucleotide sequences were compared against IMGT/GENE-DB human TR gene sequences so that V and J genes could be assigned. In a later analysis, CDR3 sequences and most-parsimonious VDJ recombination scenarios were assigned using the TCRdist pipeline. In a later analysis, each TCR beta chain was defined by its CDR3 amino acid sequence together with its V-gene family, and reads without a unique V-gene family were excluded. As a way to deal with suspected cross-contamination and a sequencing artifact, a later analysis dropped approximately 590 nucleotide sequences that were highly shared and had low generation probability. In a later analysis, a clonal expansion index for each public chain was calculated from normalized within-repertoire ranks of inferred template counts. In a later analysis, generation probabilities were computed with a VDJ recombination model fitted to out-of-frame rearrangements, and the resulting probabilities were checked against IGoR. Hypergeometric tests were used in a later analysis to score TCR-TCR, TCR-HLA and TCR-CMV co-occurrence, with a repertoire-size bias correction applied to the TCR pairs. False discovery rates were estimated in a later analysis by permuting HLA or CMV assignments 20 times. In a later analysis, co-occurring TCRs were grouped with DBSCAN, and TCRdist sequence similarity was added when clustering was performed within HLA-allele-positive subsets. Co-occurrence clustering excluded repertoires with fewer than 30,000 or more than 120,000 public chains, plus five with anomalous nucleotide sharing. As stored in TCRdb, this immuneACCESS dataset retains in-frame rearrangements with V and J assigned. A fraction of the clones does not appear; measured against another copy, unresolved V genes explain less than half of the discrepancy, and the remainder lacks a known reason. V, J and clone size derive from that table, while D and trimming were established from the DNA sequence. For this sample the table gives 150,000 to 200,000 clones, of which roughly four fifths were detected only once. About 4.5% of the sample rests with the top ten.

According to the germline V gene, CDR1 reads SNHLY and CDR2 reads FYNNEI. Reading from cysteine to phenylalanine, the CDR3 counts 19 amino acids. The sequence is cut down to CDR3 DNA, 57 bases in frame from base 1. Germline trimming amounts to 8 bases on V and 2 bases on J, with 18 as the count of junction bases outside the gene matches. The cohort was made up of approximately 670 healthy bone marrow donors. Cohort members were all nominally healthy when sampled, although unrecorded immune exposures were likely present. The donor tested CMV seronegative and was one of the 352 seronegative cohort members. A peripheral blood sample was collected from each donor, and TCR beta sequencing was performed on peripheral blood mononuclear cells. Genomic DNA extraction from the blood cell samples was performed with the Qiagen DNeasy Blood Extraction Kit.

The sequence is built from TRBV2 and TRBJ1-5, with 10 central nucleotides matching TRBD1. The origin of this receptor is a man in his forties in good health and CMV-seronegative. Sequenced: PBMCs. The DNA sequence is TGTGCCAGCTACGCGGGACAGGGGTTCACCCGGGGAGGCAATCAGCCCCAGCATTTT. Translated, it reads CASYAGQGFTRGGNQPQHF.